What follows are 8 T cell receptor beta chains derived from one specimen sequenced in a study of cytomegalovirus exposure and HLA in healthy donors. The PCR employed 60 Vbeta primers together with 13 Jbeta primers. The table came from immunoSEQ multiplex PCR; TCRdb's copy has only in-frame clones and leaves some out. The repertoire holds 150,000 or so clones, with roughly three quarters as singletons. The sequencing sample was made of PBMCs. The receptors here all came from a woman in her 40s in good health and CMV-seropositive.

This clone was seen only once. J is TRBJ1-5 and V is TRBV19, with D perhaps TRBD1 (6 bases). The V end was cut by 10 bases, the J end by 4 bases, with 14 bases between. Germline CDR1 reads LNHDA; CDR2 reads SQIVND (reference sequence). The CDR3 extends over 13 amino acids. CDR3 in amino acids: CATTRGSNQPQHF. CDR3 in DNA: TGTGCCACCACTAGGGGGTCTAATCAGCCCCAGCATTTT.

CDR3 sequence (DNA): TGTGCCAGCACCCAACCGGGACAGTCCACCGGGGAGCTGTTTTTT. Amino acids: CASTQPGQSTGELFF. This chain connects TRBV5-6 to TRBJ2-2; TRBD1 matches at 7 bases. This CDR3 spans 15 amino acids. The V gene's germline CDR1 is SGHDT and CDR2 YYEEEE. The J segment lost 4 bases and the V segment lost 6 bases, leaving 9 bases of the junction unmatched. The full variable domain, in which reference TRBV5-6 and TRBJ2-2 provide the parts outside the CDR3, is DAGVTQSPTHLIKTRGQQVTLRCSPKSGHDTVSWYQQALGQGPQFIFQYYEEEERQRGNFPDRFSGHQFPNYSSELNVNALLLGDSALYLCASTQPGQSTGELFFGEGSRLTVL.

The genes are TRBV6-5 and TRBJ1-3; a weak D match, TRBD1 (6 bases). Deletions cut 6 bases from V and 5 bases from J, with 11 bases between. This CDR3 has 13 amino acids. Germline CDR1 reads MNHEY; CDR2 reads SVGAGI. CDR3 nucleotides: TGTGCCAGCAGCCTGGACAGCCGAAACACCATATATTTT. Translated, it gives CASSLDSRNTIYF.

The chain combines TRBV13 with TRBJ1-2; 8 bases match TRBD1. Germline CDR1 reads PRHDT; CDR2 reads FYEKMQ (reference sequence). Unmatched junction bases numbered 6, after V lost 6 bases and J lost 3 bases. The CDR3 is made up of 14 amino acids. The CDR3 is CASSPSRGHYGYTF. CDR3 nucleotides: TGTGCCAGCAGTCCCTCCAGGGGGCACTATGGCTACACCTTC. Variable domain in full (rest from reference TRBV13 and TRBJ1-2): AAGVIQSPRHLIKEKRETATLKCYPIPRHDTVYWYQQGPGQDPQFLISFYEKMQSDKGSIPDRFSAQQFSDYHSELNMSSLELGDSALYFCASSPSRGHYGYTFGSGTRLTVV.

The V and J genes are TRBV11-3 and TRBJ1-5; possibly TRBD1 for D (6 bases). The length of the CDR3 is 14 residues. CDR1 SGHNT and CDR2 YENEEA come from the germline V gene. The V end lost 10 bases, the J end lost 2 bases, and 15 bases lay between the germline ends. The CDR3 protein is CAILGGGGNQPQHF. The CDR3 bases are TGTGCCATCCTGGGAGGGGGGGGCAATCAGCCCCAGCATTTT. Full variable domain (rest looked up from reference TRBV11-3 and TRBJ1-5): EAGVVQSPRYKIIEKKQPVAFWCNPISGHNTLYWYLQNLGQGPELLIRYENEEAVDDSQLPKDRFSAERLKGVDSTLKIQPAELGDSAVYLCAILGGGGNQPQHFGDGTRLSIL.

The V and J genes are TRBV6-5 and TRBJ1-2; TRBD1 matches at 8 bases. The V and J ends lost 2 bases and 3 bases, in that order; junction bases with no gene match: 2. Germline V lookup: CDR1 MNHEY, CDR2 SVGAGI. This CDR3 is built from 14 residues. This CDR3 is CASSYDRGDYGYTF. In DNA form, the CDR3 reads TGTGCCAGCAGTTACGACAGGGGTGACTATGGCTACACCTTC.

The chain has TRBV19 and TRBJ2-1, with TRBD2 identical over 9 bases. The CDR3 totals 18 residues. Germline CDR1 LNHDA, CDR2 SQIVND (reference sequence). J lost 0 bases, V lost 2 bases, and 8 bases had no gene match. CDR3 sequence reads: CASSIPAGGLSSYNEQFF. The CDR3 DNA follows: TGTGCCAGTAGTATACCAGCGGGGGGTTTAAGCTCCTACAATGAGCAGTTCTTC.

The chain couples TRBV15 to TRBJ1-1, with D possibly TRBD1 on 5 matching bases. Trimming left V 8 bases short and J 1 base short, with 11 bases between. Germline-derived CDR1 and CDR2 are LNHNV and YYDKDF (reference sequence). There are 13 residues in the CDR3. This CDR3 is CATGGITNTEAFF. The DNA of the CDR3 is TGTGCCACCGGGGGGATCACGAACACTGAAGCTTTCTTT.